This is a list of T cell receptor beta chains from one sample in a study of vaccination effects on CD4 cells after COVID-19. No antigen has been identified for these receptors. Measured with immunoSEQ multiplex PCR; TCRdb has only the in-frame clones, and not every one. The repertoire holds about 59,000 clones, with 75% to 85% as singletons. Sequencing was performed on CD4+ T cells from PBMCs cultured with HCoV-OC43 spike peptides, taken after COVID-19 vaccination. Receptors were obtained from a human donor who received a COVID-19 vaccine. Each CDR3 is given with its conserved first and last residue. A D gene is named only where the DNA matches it firmly. Not every row has a clone size; where given, it reads once, few, many or a size class.

v_call	clone_size	j_call	d_call	cdr3_aa	cdr3_nt
TRBV15	.	TRBJ1-4	.	CATSRDTVPEKLFF	TGTGCCACCAGCAGAGATACAGTACCTGAAAAACTGTTTTTT
TRBV4-1	.	TRBJ2-2	.	CASSQGRGTGELFF	TGCGCCAGCAGCCAAGGCAGGGGCACCGGGGAGCTGTTTTTT
TRBV7-8	.	TRBJ1-5	.	CASSPQTGTSSQHF	TGTGCCAGCAGCCCCCAGACAGGTACTTCGTCCCAGCATTTT
TRBV7-6	.	TRBJ2-1	TRBD1	CASSLGTGGGNEQFF	TGTGCCAGCAGCCTAGGGACAGGGGGGGGGAATGAGCAGTTCTTC
TRBV7-7	.	TRBJ2-2	TRBD1	CASSSSGTAPGELFF	TGTGCCAGCAGCTCCTCCGGGACAGCCCCCGGGGAGCTGTTTTTT
TRBV9	.	TRBJ1-1	.	CASSVGNRGLTEAFF	TGTGCCAGCAGCGTAGGTAACCGGGGCCTCACTGAAGCTTTCTTT
TRBV28	.	TRBJ1-2	.	CASRPGPAGGYTF	TGTGCCAGCAGACCCGGGCCCGCCGGGGGCTACACCTTC
TRBV2	.	TRBJ2-3	TRBD1	CASKTGQGKIDTQYF	TGTGCCAGCAAAACAGGACAGGGGAAAATAGATACGCAGTATTTT
TRBV24-1	.	TRBJ2-3	.	CATSRELTDTQYF	TGTGCCACCAGCAGAGAACTCACAGATACGCAGTATTTT
TRBV19	once	TRBJ2-5	TRBD2	CASSMVRGGPETQYF	TGTGCCAGTAGTATGGTGCGGGGAGGGCCAGAGACCCAGTACTTC
TRBV5-1	few	TRBJ2-1	TRBD2	CASSSPAGGQEQFF	TGCGCCAGCAGCTCTCCAGCGGGGGGGCAGGAGCAGTTCTTC
TRBV6-5	.	TRBJ1-1	TRBD1	CASRYRGNTEAFF	TGTGCCAGCAGGTACAGGGGGAACACTGAAGCTTTCTTT
TRBV5-1	.	TRBJ1-4	.	CASSTAGATNEKLFF	TGCGCCAGCAGCACGGCCGGGGCAACTAATGAAAAACTGTTTTTT
TRBV14	.	TRBJ1-1	TRBD1	CASSQYRGVWTEAFF	TGTGCCAGCAGCCAATACAGGGGTGTCTGGACTGAAGCTTTCTTT
TRBV7-2	.	TRBJ1-3	TRBD1	CASSLVSQGARGNTIYF	TGTGCCAGCAGCTTAGTAAGCCAGGGGGCGCGTGGAAACACCATATATTTT
TRBV5-8	.	TRBJ1-5	.	CASSLQLRTGSNQPQHF	TGTGCCAGCAGCTTGCAGTTACGGACGGGGAGCAATCAGCCCCAGCATTTT
TRBV5-6	once	TRBJ1-4	TRBD1	CASSSTRTGPDEKLFF	TGTGCCAGCAGCTCCACCAGGACAGGTCCCGATGAAAAACTGTTTTTT
TRBV24-1	.	TRBJ2-2	.	CATSGEKTKGVSTGELFF	TGTGCCACCAGTGGGGAGAAGACGAAAGGGGTGAGCACCGGGGAGCTGTTTTTT
TRBV6-1	.	TRBJ2-2	.	CASSEGGIDTGELFF	TGTGCCAGCAGTGAAGGGGGGATAGACACCGGGGAGCTGTTTTTT
TRBV30	.	TRBJ1-3	.	CAWSVGQGNTIYF	TGTGCCTGGAGTGTGGGGCAAGGAAACACCATATATTTT
TRBV18	.	TRBJ2-2	TRBD2	CASSPASGARNGELFF	TGTGCCAGCTCACCAGCTAGCGGGGCCCGTAACGGGGAGCTGTTTTTT
TRBV24-1	.	TRBJ2-1	TRBD1	CATSDRDRGLREQFF	TGTGCCACCAGTGACCGGGACAGGGGGTTGAGAGAGCAGTTCTTC
TRBV19	.	TRBJ1-6	.	CASSIGTSFPLSVNSPLHF	TGTGCCAGTAGTATCGGTACAAGCTTTCCTTTGTCGGTGAATTCACCCCTCCACTTT
TRBV28	.	TRBJ1-1	.	CASSGVETEAFF	TGTGCCAGCAGCGGGGTGGAGACTGAAGCTTTCTTT
TRBV6-5	.	TRBJ1-3	.	CASSRGWGSGNTIYF	TGTGCCAGCAGCCGCGGGTGGGGCTCTGGAAACACCATATATTTT
TRBV19	few	TRBJ1-2	.	CASRGGSYGYTF	TGTGCCAGTAGAGGCGGCTCCTATGGCTACACCTTC
TRBV15	.	TRBJ1-2	TRBD1	CATSRGAGGVNYGYTF	TGTGCCACCAGCAGAGGGGCAGGGGGGGTTAACTATGGCTACACCTTC
TRBV10-1	.	TRBJ2-5	.	CASSESGVRTPETQYF	TGCGCCAGCAGTGAGTCCGGGGTCCGAACACCGGAGACCCAGTACTTC
TRBV7-8	once	TRBJ2-3	TRBD2	CASSLVAGGFPDTQYF	TGTGCCAGCAGCTTAGTAGCGGGGGGATTTCCAGATACGCAGTATTTT
TRBV28	.	TRBJ1-1	TRBD1	CASRLLTGSNTEAFF	TGTGCCAGCAGATTACTGACAGGGAGCAACACTGAAGCTTTCTTT
TRBV29-1	.	TRBJ2-5	TRBD2	CSVVGLAGGRGETQYF	TGCAGCGTTGTTGGACTAGCGGGGGGCCGTGGGGAGACCCAGTACTTC
TRBV2	.	TRBJ1-4	.	CASSEAQGGFPKLFF	TGTGCCAGCAGTGAAGCGCAAGGGGGATTTCCAAAACTGTTTTTT
TRBV5-5	.	TRBJ1-1	.	CASSSRPMNTEAFF	TGTGCCAGCAGCAGCAGACCCATGAACACTGAAGCTTTCTTT
TRBV18	.	TRBJ2-1	.	CASSPGVGLQFF	TGTGCCAGCTCACCGGGCGTGGGGCTGCAGTTCTTC
TRBV27	.	TRBJ1-2	TRBD1	CASSLASGGANYGYTF	TGTGCCAGCAGTTTAGCCTCAGGGGGCGCGAACTATGGCTACACCTTC
TRBV5-1	.	TRBJ2-2	.	CASSLVVTGELFF	TGCGCCAGCAGCTTGGTCGTCACCGGGGAGCTGTTTTTT
TRBV2	.	TRBJ1-2	.	CASSARPEPNYGYTF	TGTGCCAGCAGTGCTCGACCAGAACCTAACTATGGCTACACCTTC
TRBV27	.	TRBJ2-3	TRBD2	CASSLRRLATDTQYF	TGTGCCAGCAGTTTAAGGAGACTAGCGACAGATACGCAGTATTTT
TRBV3-1/TRBV3-2	.	TRBJ1-3	.	CASSQFGLSPRIAGGNTIYF	TGTGCCAGCAGCCAATTCGGGCTCTCGCCCAGGATTGCAGGGGGAAACACCATATATTTT
TRBV18	.	TRBJ1-2	TRBD1	CASSRSGTGGVGYGYTF	TGTGCCAGCTCTCGGTCCGGGACAGGGGGCGTAGGGTATGGCTACACCTTC
TRBV28	few	TRBJ1-5	TRBD1	CASSPPGQYSNQPQHF	TGTGCCAGCAGTCCTCCGGGACAGTATAGCAATCAGCCCCAGCATTTT
TRBV12-5	.	TRBJ1-5	.	CASGKGRDIRQPQHF	TGTGCTAGTGGAAAAGGGAGGGACATACGGCAGCCCCAGCATTTT
TRBV15	.	TRBJ1-3	.	CATSRGQPSSGNTIYF	TGTGCCACCAGCAGAGGACAGCCGAGCTCTGGAAACACCATATATTTT
TRBV6-6	.	TRBJ1-3	TRBD1	CASSLSGTGSSGNTIYF	TGTGCCAGCAGTCTATCCGGGACAGGCTCCTCTGGAAACACCATATATTTT
TRBV27	.	TRBJ1-5	TRBD1	CATRPGQGHSNQPQHF	TGTGCCACGCGACCGGGACAGGGCCATAGCAATCAGCCCCAGCATTTT
TRBV2	.	TRBJ1-2	TRBD1	CARGTGPLYGYTF	TGTGCCAGGGGGACAGGGCCCCTCTATGGCTACACCTTC
TRBV4-1	.	TRBJ1-1	TRBD1	CASSQYGTGTNTEAFF	TGCGCCAGCAGCCAATACGGGACAGGGACGAACACTGAAGCTTTCTTT
TRBV10-3	.	TRBJ2-1	.	CAISNPTGAEQFF	TGTGCCATCAGTAACCCGACAGGAGCTGAGCAGTTCTTC
TRBV9	.	TRBJ2-5	TRBD2	CASSRGSGGSETQYF	TGTGCCAGCAGTCGGGGCAGCGGGGGGTCAGAGACCCAGTACTTC
TRBV5-1	.	TRBJ1-1	.	CASSHSQGSTEAFF	TGCGCCAGCAGCCATTCGCAGGGGAGCACTGAAGCTTTCTTT
TRBV7-3	.	TRBJ2-3	TRBD2	CASSSPPGLAGGRADTQYF	TGTGCCAGCAGCTCACCTCCGGGACTAGCGGGGGGCAGGGCAGATACGCAGTATTTT
TRBV21-1	.	TRBJ1-4	.	CASSKYVGGGRSTNEKLFF	TGTGCCAGCAGCAAATATGTTGGGGGGGGTAGGTCAACTAATGAAAAACTGTTTTTT
TRBV10-3	.	TRBJ1-2	TRBD1	CAISEPGGGGYTF	TGTGCCATCAGTGAGCCAGGGGGCGGTGGCTACACCTTC
TRBV10-3	.	TRBJ2-6	.	CAISASSGVGANVLTF	TGTGCCATCAGCGCCTCCTCCGGGGTTGGGGCCAACGTCCTGACTTTC
TRBV4-2	few	TRBJ1-3	TRBD1	CASSRETGFSGNTIYF	TGTGCCAGCAGCCGAGAGACAGGGTTCTCTGGAAACACCATATATTTT